Each of the 29 T cell receptor beta chains below was sequenced from the same sample in a study of OX40 agonist ivuxolimab in advanced cancers. Produced via immunoSEQ multiplex PCR; TCRdb's table is partial and in-frame only. The sample carries 60,000 to 75,000 clones, around 93% recorded once. The sequences come from CD4+ or CD8+ T cells sorted from blood, collected in a trial of the OX40 agonist ivuxolimab. All receptors derive from an adult with an advanced solid tumor such as melanoma, head and neck, liver or kidney cancer.

The chain uses TRBV10-3 and TRBJ2-2; TRBD2 matches at 13 bases. The CDR3 extends over 17 amino acids. V shed 4 bases, J shed 4 bases, and the junction held 6 bases outside the gene matches. The germline V gene has CDR1 ENHRY and CDR2 SYGVKD. CDR3: CAISAYWTSGGTGELFF. In nucleotides, the CDR3 is TGTGCCATCAGTGCCTATTGGACTAGCGGGGGCACCGGGGAGCTGTTTTTT.

This chain uses TRBV2 with TRBJ2-1; D is perhaps TRBD1 (6 bases). The V gene's germline CDR1 is SNHLY and CDR2 FYNNEI. The CDR3 has 15 amino acids. V was pared by 4 bases and J by 0 bases, with 10 bases between. As DNA, the CDR3 is TGTGCCAGCAGTGTAGAGGACAGCTCCTACAATGAGCAGTTCTTC. It translates to CASSVEDSSYNEQFF.

The rearrangement uses TRBV5-8 and TRBJ2-3; 10 positions match TRBD2. The CDR3 consists of 18 residues. Per germline, CDR1 SGHTS and CDR2 YDEGEE. V shed 4 bases, J shed 3 bases, and the junction held 14 bases outside the gene matches. The CDR3 bases are TGTGCCAGCAGCCGTCTACAAGGAGCGGGAGGGCCAACAGATACGCAGTATTTT. Translation gives CASSRLQGAGGPTDTQYF. The whole variable domain, remainder taken from reference TRBV5-8 and TRBJ2-3, is EAGVTQSPTHLIKTRGQQATLRCSPISGHTSVYWYQQALGLGLQFLLWYDEGEERNRGNFPPRFSGRQFPNYSSELNVNALELEDSALYLCASSRLQGAGGPTDTQYFGPGTRLTVL.

This chain uses TRBV7-3 with TRBJ2-7, with 12 bases lining up with TRBD2. The J segment lost 6 bases and the V segment lost 3 bases, leaving 3 bases of the junction unmatched. In germline, CDR1 is SGHTA, CDR2 FQGTGA. This CDR3 has 14 residues. CDR3 region: CASSLTSGSGEQYF. The CDR3 DNA is TGTGCCAGCAGCTTGACTAGCGGGAGTGGCGAGCAGTACTTC.

V gene TRBV2 combines with J gene TRBJ2-3; D gene uncertain. Trimming stripped 6 bases from V and 4 bases from J, with 14 bases between. CDR3 size: 14 residues. Germline lookup yields CDR1 SNHLY and CDR2 FYNNEI. For the CDR3, the DNA is TGTGCCAGCAGGAGGAGCCCCGGTCCAGATACGCAGTATTTT. It codes for CASRRSPGPDTQYF. The entire variable domain, with the rest obtained from reference TRBV2 and TRBJ2-3, is as follows: EPEVTQTPSHQVTQMGQEVILRCVPISNHLYFYWYRQILGQKVEFLVSFYNNEISEKSEIFDDQFSVERPDGSNFTLKIRSTKLEDSAMYFCASRRSPGPDTQYFGPGTRLTVL.

This clone occurred once. The V gene is TRBV30, the J gene TRBJ1-3; D gene uncertain. This CDR3 has 16 residues. Trimming removed 2 bases at V and 4 bases at J, with 18 bases between. From germline, CDR1 is GTSNPN and CDR2 SVGIG (reference sequence). The CDR3 nucleotides are TGTGCCTGGAGTCCCACCCTAAGACCTGGCGGAAACACCATATATTTT. This translates into CAWSPTLRPGGNTIYF.

V is TRBV2 and J is TRBJ1-4, with a possible D match to TRBD1 (5 bases). The CDR3 runs to 15 residues. Germline-derived CDR1 and CDR2 are SNHLY and FYNNEI. V was shortened by 8 bases and J by 8 bases, with 21 bases between the two germline ends. The CDR3 is CASQSSGTLTEKLFF. CDR3 nucleotides: TGTGCCAGCCAGAGTTCGGGGACCCTCACCGAAAAACTGTTTTTT.

This rearrangement joins TRBV7-8 to TRBJ2-2; perhaps TRBD1 as D (5 bases). Germline CDR1 reads SGHVS; CDR2 reads FQNEAQ. This CDR3 contains 15 residues. The ends were cut back, 1 base at V and 1 base at J, with 7 bases in the middle. CDR3 nucleotides: TGTGCCAGCAGCTTAGATACAGGGAACACCGGGGAGCTGTTTTTT. It codes for CASSLDTGNTGELFF.

The CDR3 reads CASNPGTNTGELFF. The CDR3 region has the DNA TGTGCCAGTAACCCGGGGACTAACACCGGGGAGCTGTTTTTT. The rearrangement uses TRBV19 and TRBJ2-2; D is perhaps TRBD2 (6 bases). V lost 7 bases and J lost 2, with 11 bases in between. This CDR3 has 14 amino acids. CDR1 is LNHDA, CDR2 SQIVND, per germline (reference sequence).

This clone was detected only once. This rearrangement joins TRBV19 to TRBJ2-2; 10 bases align to TRBD2. CDR1 and CDR2 from the germline V gene are LNHDA and SQIVND (reference sequence). This CDR3 is 15 amino acids long. V shed 3 bases and J 5 bases; nucleotides not matched to a gene: 3. The CDR3 loop is CASSILAGVTGELFF. The CDR3 DNA reads as TGTGCCAGTAGTATCCTAGCGGGGGTGACCGGGGAGCTGTTTTTT.

The V and J genes are TRBV5-1 and TRBJ2-6; the D is unclear. Trimming removed 7 bases at V and 0 bases at J, with 11 bases between. The CDR3 consists of 15 residues. Germline CDR1 SGHRS, CDR2 YFSETQ. The DNA of the CDR3 is TGCGCCAGCTGCCCACGGAGCTCTGGGGCCAACGTCCTGACTTTC. It encodes CASCPRSSGANVLTF.

The chain couples TRBV7-2 to TRBJ2-5, with TRBD2 matching 10 bases. CDR3 length: 17 residues. CDR1 is SGHTA and CDR2 is FQGNSA in the germline V gene. The trim removed 5 bases at V and 6 bases at J, leaving 15 bases unmatched. CDR3 amino acids: CASSGQRGGLYPKTQYF. The CDR3 DNA reads TGTGCCAGCAGCGGACAGCGGGGGGGCCTTTACCCGAAGACCCAGTACTTC.

Only a few counts were recorded for this clone. This chain uses TRBV7-9 with TRBJ1-1; D gene ambiguous. The length of the CDR3 is 13 residues. Germline V gene data show CDR1 as SEHNR and CDR2 as FQNEAQ (reference sequence). V gave up 5 bases and J gave up 0 bases, with 7 bases separating them. This chain's CDR3 is CASSAKLNTEAFF. The CDR3 region has the DNA TGTGCCAGCAGCGCTAAATTGAACACTGAAGCTTTCTTT.

The CDR3 here is CASSFFQDNEQFF. DNA for the CDR3: TGCGCCAGCAGCTTTTTCCAGGACAATGAGCAGTTCTTC. The J gene is TRBJ2-1, the V gene TRBV5-1; D not resolved. Germline V lookup: CDR1 SGHRS, CDR2 YFSETQ. V was trimmed by 2 bases and J by 5 bases, leaving 8 bases between them. This CDR3 spans 13 amino acids.

The rearrangement uses TRBV9 and TRBJ2-2, with D perhaps being TRBD1 or TRBD2 (5 bases each). V was trimmed by 0 bases and J by 3 bases, leaving 9 bases between them. This CDR3 spans 15 amino acids. From germline, CDR1 is SGDLS and CDR2 YYNGEE. CDR3 sequence (DNA): TGTGCCAGCAGCGTAGATGGGGGATACACCGGGGAGCTGTTTTTT. Translation: CASSVDGGYTGELFF.

The chain combines TRBV29-1 with TRBJ1-2; TRBD1 agrees at 9 bases. Per germline, CDR1 SQVTM and CDR2 ANQGSEA. This CDR3 contains 12 residues. Unmatched junction bases numbered 6, after V lost 6 bases and J lost 7 bases. The CDR3 sequence: CSVWTGDGGYTF. CDR3 in DNA: TGCAGCGTCTGGACAGGGGACGGTGGCTACACCTTC.

The chain recombines TRBV12-5 with TRBJ2-7; D possibly uses TRBD1 or TRBD2 (5 bases each). The CDR3 extends over 15 amino acids. The V end was cut by 2 bases, the J end by 6 bases, with 17 bases between. Germline V gene sequence: CDR1 LGHNT, CDR2 FRNRAP. CDR3: CASGLPRQGASEQYF. CDR3 bases: TGTGCTAGTGGTTTGCCACGGCAGGGAGCGAGCGAGCAGTACTTC. Combining the CDR3 with reference TRBV12-5 and TRBJ2-7 gives the whole variable domain DARVTQTPRHKVTEMGQEVTMRCQPILGHNTVFWYRQTMMQGLELLAYFRNRAPLDDSGMPKDRFSAEMPDATLATLKIQPSEPRDSAVYFCASGLPRQGASEQYFGPGTRLTVT.

The rearrangement links TRBV28 to TRBJ2-7; 9 nucleotides align to TRBD1. V was clipped by 6 bases and J by 4 bases; unmatched bases: 1. The CDR3 extends over 12 amino acids. CDR1 MDHEN and CDR2 SYDVKM come from the germline V gene. The CDR3 spells CASRGQGYEQYF. The CDR3 bases are TGTGCCAGCAGGGGACAGGGTTACGAGCAGTACTTC. The variable domain in full, completed from reference TRBV28 and TRBJ2-7, reads DVKVTQSSRYLVKRTGEKVFLECVQDMDHENMFWYRQDPGLGLRLIYFSYDVKMKEKGDIPEGYSVSREKKERFSLILESASTNQTSMYLCASRGQGYEQYFGPGTRLTVT.

The chain joins TRBV7-2 to TRBJ2-5; possibly TRBD1 for D (6 bases). V was shortened by 6 bases and J by 5 bases, with 13 bases between the two germline ends. In germline, CDR1 is SGHTA, CDR2 FQGNSA. The CDR3 runs 13 residues. The CDR3 loop is CASSRSQGETQYF. CDR3 bases: TGTGCCAGCAGTCGTAGCCAGGGGGAGACCCAGTACTTC.

This clone was seen once. This chain connects TRBV2 to TRBJ1-3; no clear D. Looked up from germline, CDR1 is SNHLY and CDR2 is FYNNEI. V shed 6 bases and J shed 0 bases, with 6 bases lying between them. The CDR3 consists of 13 residues. Here the CDR3 DNA reads TGTGCCAGCAGCCAGAACTCTGGAAACACCATATATTTT. It encodes CASSQNSGNTIYF.

J is TRBJ2-5 and V is TRBV30; D uncertain. Germline V gives CDR1 GTSNPN, CDR2 SVGIG (reference sequence). This CDR3 is built from 12 residues. V was trimmed by 3 bases and J by 1 base, leaving 6 bases between them. As DNA, the CDR3 is TGTGCCTGGAGCTATGTCCAAGAGACCCAGTACTTC. Translation: CAWSYVQETQYF. The full variable domain, in which reference TRBV30 and TRBJ2-5 provide the parts outside the CDR3, is SQTIHQWPATLVQPVGSPLSLECTVEGTSNPNLYWYRQAAGRGLQLLFYSVGIGQISSEVPQNLSASRPQDRQFILSSKKLLLSDSGFYLCAWSYVQETQYFGPGTRLLVL.

This chain connects TRBV6-6 to TRBJ1-3; 8 bases align to TRBD1. The trim removed 4 bases at V and 4 bases at J, leaving 3 bases unmatched. The CDR3 loop spans 14 amino acids. Germline V lookup: CDR1 MNHNY, CDR2 SVGAGI (reference sequence). The CDR3 DNA reads as TGTGCCAGCAGTTTCCGGACAGGGGGAAACACCATATATTTT. Residues: CASSFRTGGNTIYF.

The V gene is TRBV7-9, the J gene TRBJ2-2; D is unclear. This CDR3 comprises 13 residues. From germline, CDR1 is SEHNR and CDR2 FQNEAQ (reference sequence). V gave up 5 bases and J gave up 6 bases, with 10 bases separating them. This CDR3 reads CASSTRLAGELFF. CDR3 nucleotide sequence: TGTGCCAGCAGCACCAGATTGGCCGGGGAGCTGTTTTTT. Full variable domain (outside the CDR3, taken from reference TRBV7-9 and TRBJ2-2): DTGVSQNPRHKITKRGQNVTFRCDPISEHNRLYWYRQTLGQGPEFLTYFQNEAQLEKSRLLSDRFSAERPKGSFSTLEIQRTEQGDSAMYLCASSTRLAGELFFGEGSRLTVL.

This sequence joins TRBV19 and TRBJ1-2; 9 positions agree with TRBD1. The trim removed 6 bases at V and 7 bases at J, leaving 12 bases unmatched. Germline V gene sequence: CDR1 LNHDA, CDR2 SQIVND (reference sequence). CDR3 length: 15 residues. The CDR3 nucleotides read TGTGCCAGTAGAACGCCCGGGACAGGGATCCTTGGCTACACCTTC. Residues: CASRTPGTGILGYTF.

As regards this clone: Additional DNA sequences in this sample encode the identical CDR3. J is TRBJ2-7 and V is TRBV6-1; no firm D call. Germline assignment: CDR1 MNHNS and CDR2 SASEGT. The V and J ends lost 5 bases and 0 bases respectively, with 5 bases between them. The CDR3 runs to 12 residues. Here the CDR3 reads CASSRSSYEQYF. The CDR3 DNA sequence: TGTGCCAGCAGTCGGAGCTCCTACGAGCAGTACTTC.

The chain employs TRBV7-9 and TRBJ2-3; 9 nucleotides align to TRBD1. The CDR3 totals 15 residues. V was clipped by 5 bases and J by 5 bases; unmatched bases: 8. CDR1 is SEHNR and CDR2 is FQNEAQ in the germline V gene (reference sequence). CDR3 nucleotide sequence: TGTGCCAGCAGCGCAAACAGGGGGCTGGGAGATACGCAGTATTTT. Amino acids: CASSANRGLGDTQYF.

The CDR3 loop reads CASSFREGETQYF. CDR3 in DNA: TGCGCCAGCAGCTTCAGGGAGGGAGAGACCCAGTACTTC. The rearrangement links TRBV5-1 to TRBJ2-5; 7 bases align to TRBD2. The junction had 2 bases not matched to a gene; V was cut back by 2 bases and J by 4 bases. CDR1 is SGHRS, CDR2 YFSETQ, per germline. This CDR3 comprises 13 residues.

The chain is built from TRBV19 and TRBJ2-2; weak D call: TRBD1 (5 bases). This CDR3 region has 17 residues. V gave up 6 bases and J gave up 0 bases, with 17 bases separating them. CDR1 LNHDA and CDR2 SQIVND come from the germline V gene (reference sequence). Written as DNA, the CDR3 is TGTGCCAGTAGAGGCTACTTAAGGGGCGCGAACACCGGGGAGCTGTTTTTT. This codes for CASRGYLRGANTGELFF.

The V gene is TRBV5-1, the J gene TRBJ2-1; 7 bases line up with TRBD2. CDR3 length: 16 amino acids. CDR1 and CDR2 from the germline V gene are SGHRS and YFSETQ. With 3 bases clipped from V and 6 bases from J, the junction kept 12 bases outside the gene matches. CDR3 amino acids: CASSWEGQTGGNEQFF. DNA for the CDR3: TGCGCCAGCAGCTGGGAGGGCCAAACCGGTGGCAATGAGCAGTTCTTC.